Listed here are 10 T cell receptor beta chains from one sample, sequenced in a study of blood T cell repertoires in COVID-19. Measured with immunoSEQ multiplex PCR; TCRdb has only the in-frame clones, and not every one. This table holds 300,000 to 450,000 clones, more than 70% found once. The sample consisted of peripheral blood. Source of these receptors: a woman aged 60-70 years with COVID-19, enrolled during active disease.

This clone was seen only a few times. The chain uses TRBV5-5 and TRBJ2-3, with 12 nucleotides matching TRBD1. J gave up 6 bases and V 4 bases, and 6 bases lay outside the gene matches. The CDR3 spans 15 residues. Germline CDR1 and CDR2: SGHKS and YYEKEE (reference sequence). CDR3 in DNA: TGTGCCAGCAGCAGGGGACAGGGGGCTGAGGATACGCAGTATTTT. Translated: CASSRGQGAEDTQYF.

The rearrangement uses TRBV10-3 and TRBJ2-1; TRBD2 matches 11 bases. V trimming: 2 bases; J trimming: 0 bases; junction bases outside the gene matches: 6. This CDR3 region has 18 residues. The germline gives CDR1 ENHRY, CDR2 SYGVKD. CDR3 sequence reads: CAISEIAGGYSSYNEQFF. The CDR3 coding sequence is TGTGCCATCAGTGAGATAGCGGGGGGGTACAGCTCCTACAATGAGCAGTTCTTC.

The chain carries TRBV19 and TRBJ1-1; D might be TRBD1 (5 bases). V was trimmed by 1 base and J by 3 bases, leaving 9 bases between them. The CDR3 is 14 amino acids. Looked up from germline, CDR1 is LNHDA and CDR2 is SQIVND (reference sequence). The CDR3 protein is CASSIGGRDTEAFF. The CDR3 DNA reads TGTGCCAGTAGTATAGGTGGCAGGGACACTGAAGCTTTCTTT. The complete variable domain, with remaining parts taken from reference TRBV19 and TRBJ1-1, reads DGGITQSPKYLFRKEGQNVTLSCEQNLNHDAMYWYRQDPGQGLRLIYYSQIVNDFQKGDIAEGYSVSREKKESFPLTVTSAQKNPTAFYLCASSIGGRDTEAFFGQGTRLTVV.

V gene TRBV18 combines with J gene TRBJ1-5; maybe TRBD1 (6 bases). This CDR3 has 15 residues. V lost 2 bases and J lost 1, with 9 bases in between. Germline V lookup: CDR1 KGHSH, CDR2 LQKENI. In DNA form, the CDR3 reads TGTGCCAGCTCACCAATGAGGGGGAGCAATCAGCCCCAGCATTTT. This sequence encodes CASSPMRGSNQPQHF.

The sample holds a few counts of this clone. V gene TRBV7-2 combines with J gene TRBJ1-5; maybe TRBD1 (5 bases). The V end lost 2 bases, the J end lost 2 bases, and 16 bases lay between the germline ends. CDR1 and CDR2 (germline): SGHTA, FQGNSA. CDR3 length: 17 amino acids. CDR3 amino acids: CASSLLPARAGNQPQHF. CDR3 bases: TGTGCCAGCAGCTTATTGCCCGCCAGGGCGGGCAATCAGCCCCAGCATTTT. Filled out from reference TRBV7-2 and TRBJ1-5, the complete variable domain reads GAGVSQSPSNKVTEKGKDVELRCDPISGHTALYWYRQSLGQGLEFLIYFQGNSAPDKSGLPSDRFSAERTGGSVSTLTIQRTQQEDSAVYLCASSLLPARAGNQPQHFGDGTRLSIL.

The V gene is TRBV4-2, the J gene TRBJ2-7, with a possible D match to TRBD2 (6 bases). The CDR3 runs 14 residues. Germline CDR1 and CDR2: LGHNA and YNFKEQ. The V and J ends lost 10 bases and 1 base respectively, with 17 bases between them. CDR3 DNA sequence: TGTGCCAACCAGGCGGGGACGGAATCCTACGAGCAGTACTTC. Its translation is CANQAGTESYEQYF.

This chain links TRBV3-1 (or the pseudogene TRBV3-2) with TRBJ2-7; no clear D gene. There are 14 residues in the CDR3. The germline CDR1 and CDR2 sequences are LGHDT and YNNKEL (reference sequence). Trimming left V 4 bases short and J 7 bases short, with 17 bases between. CDR3 DNA: TGTGCCAGCAGCCCTCTTGCGACCCCCGGGGAGCAGTACTTC. Amino acid sequence: CASSPLATPGEQYF.

J is TRBJ1-6 and V is TRBV28; possibly TRBD1 for D (5 bases). This CDR3 has 16 amino acids. Trimming took off 4 bases at V and 7 bases at J, with 17 bases between the two ends. Germline V gives CDR1 MDHEN, CDR2 SYDVKM. The CDR3 DNA is TGTGCCAGCAGTTCCCTATTCCAGGGAAGCAATTCACCCCTCCACTTT. Translation gives CASSSLFQGSNSPLHF.

The chain carries TRBV2 and TRBJ2-5; the match to TRBD1 covers 10 bases. The CDR3 spans 14 residues. Unmatched junction bases numbered 8, after V lost 6 bases and J lost 7 bases. Germline CDR1 SNHLY, CDR2 FYNNEI. This CDR3 is CASSSDRGFVTQYF. The CDR3 DNA sequence: TGTGCCAGCAGCTCGGACAGGGGGTTTGTGACCCAGTACTTC.

The chain recombines TRBV19 with TRBJ1-5; D is perhaps TRBD1 (5 bases). Trimming took 4 bases from V and 0 from J, leaving 13 bases between them. CDR3 length equals 16 residues. The V gene's germline CDR1 is LNHDA and CDR2 SQIVND (reference sequence). CDR3 loop: CASSTQRTPSNQPQHF. The CDR3 DNA reads as TGTGCCAGTAGTACCCAGAGGACACCTAGCAATCAGCCCCAGCATTTT. The complete variable domain, with remaining parts taken from reference TRBV19 and TRBJ1-5, reads DGGITQSPKYLFRKEGQNVTLSCEQNLNHDAMYWYRQDPGQGLRLIYYSQIVNDFQKGDIAEGYSVSREKKESFPLTVTSAQKNPTAFYLCASSTQRTPSNQPQHFGDGTRLSIL.